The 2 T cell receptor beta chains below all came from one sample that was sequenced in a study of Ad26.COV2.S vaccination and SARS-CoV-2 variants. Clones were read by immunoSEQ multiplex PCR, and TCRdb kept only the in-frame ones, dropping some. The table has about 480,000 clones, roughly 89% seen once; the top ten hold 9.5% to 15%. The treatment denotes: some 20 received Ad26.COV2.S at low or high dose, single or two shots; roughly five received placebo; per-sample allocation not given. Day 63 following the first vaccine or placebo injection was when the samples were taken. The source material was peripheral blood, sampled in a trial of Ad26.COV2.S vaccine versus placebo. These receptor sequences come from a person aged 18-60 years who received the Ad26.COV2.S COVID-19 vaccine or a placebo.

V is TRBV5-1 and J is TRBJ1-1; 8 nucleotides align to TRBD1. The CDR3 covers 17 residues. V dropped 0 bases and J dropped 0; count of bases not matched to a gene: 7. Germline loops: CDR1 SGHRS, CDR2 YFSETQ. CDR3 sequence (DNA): TGCGCCAGCAGCTTGGTTCGTAGACAGGGGCTGAACACTGAAGCTTTCTTT. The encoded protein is CASSLVRRQGLNTEAFF.

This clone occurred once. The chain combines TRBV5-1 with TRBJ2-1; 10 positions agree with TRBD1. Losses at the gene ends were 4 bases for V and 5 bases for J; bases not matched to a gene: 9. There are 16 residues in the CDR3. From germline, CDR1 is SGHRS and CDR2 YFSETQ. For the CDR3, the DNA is TGCGCCAGCAGCCGTTACCCGGGACAGGGGAACAATGAGCAGTTCTTC. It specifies CASSRYPGQGNNEQFF.